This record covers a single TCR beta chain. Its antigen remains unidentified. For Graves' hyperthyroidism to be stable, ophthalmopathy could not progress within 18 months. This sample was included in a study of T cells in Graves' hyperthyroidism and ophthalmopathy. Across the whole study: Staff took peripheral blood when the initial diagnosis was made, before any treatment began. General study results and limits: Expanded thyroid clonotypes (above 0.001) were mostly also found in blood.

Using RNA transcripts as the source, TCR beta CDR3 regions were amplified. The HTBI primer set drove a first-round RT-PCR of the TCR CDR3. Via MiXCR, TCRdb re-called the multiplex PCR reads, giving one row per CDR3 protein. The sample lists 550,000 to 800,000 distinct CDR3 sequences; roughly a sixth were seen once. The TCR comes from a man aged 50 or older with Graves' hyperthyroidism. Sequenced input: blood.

As DNA, the CDR3 is TGCGCCAGCAGCCAAGGGTTAGCGGGAGGCCGGTCAGATACGCAGTATTTT. It translates to CASSQGLAGGRSDTQYF. The gene calls are TRBV4-3 and TRBJ2-3; 10 bases match TRBD2. The CDR3 has 17 amino acids. V shed 1 base and J 4 bases; nucleotides not matched to a gene: 8. Germline CDR1 and CDR2: LGHNA and YSLEER.